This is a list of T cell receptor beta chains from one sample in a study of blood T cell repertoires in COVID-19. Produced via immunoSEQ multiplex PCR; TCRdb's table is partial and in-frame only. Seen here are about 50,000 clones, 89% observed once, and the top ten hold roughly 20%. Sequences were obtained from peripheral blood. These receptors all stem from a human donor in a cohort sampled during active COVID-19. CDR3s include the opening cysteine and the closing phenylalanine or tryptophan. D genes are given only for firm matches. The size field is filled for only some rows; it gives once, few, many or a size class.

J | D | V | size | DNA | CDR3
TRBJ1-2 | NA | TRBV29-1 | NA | TGCAGCGTTCAGGGCAGGTTGAGGACCTATGGCTACACCTTC | CSVQGRLRTYGYTF
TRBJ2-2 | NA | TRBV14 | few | TGTGCCAGCAGCCAAGCTCGGAACACCGGGGAGCTGTTTTTT | CASSQARNTGELFF
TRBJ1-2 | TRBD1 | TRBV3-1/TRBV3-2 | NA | TGTGCCAGCAGCCAAGATATGAGAAGTCCAGGGGGCAATGGCTACACCTTC | CASSQDMRSPGGNGYTF
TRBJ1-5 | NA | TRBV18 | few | TGTGCCAGCTCACCGCTAGAATCTAGCAATCAGCCCCAGCATTTT | CASSPLESSNQPQHF
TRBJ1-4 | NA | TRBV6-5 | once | TGTGCCAGCATCTCCGCTACAACTAATGAAAAACTGTTTTTT | CASISATTNEKLFF
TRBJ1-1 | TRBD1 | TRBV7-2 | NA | TGTGCCAGCAGCTTAGGTCGACAGGGGTGGGACACTGAAGCTTTCTTT | CASSLGRQGWDTEAFF
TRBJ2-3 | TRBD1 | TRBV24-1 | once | TGTGCCACCAGTACATCGGGACAGAGCACAGATACGCAGTATTTT | CATSTSGQSTDTQYF
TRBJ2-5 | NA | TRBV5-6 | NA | TGTGCCAGCAGCTTGAGCCAGGGTGTCTTCGAGACCCAGTACTTC | CASSLSQGVFETQYF
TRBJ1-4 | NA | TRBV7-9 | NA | TGTGCCAGCAGCTCCTTTAGTTGGACATATAATGAAAAACTGTTTTTT | CASSSFSWTYNEKLFF
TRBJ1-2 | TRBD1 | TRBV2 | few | TGTGCCAGCCATCCTCGGGACAGCGGTAACTATGGCTACACCTTC | CASHPRDSGNYGYTF
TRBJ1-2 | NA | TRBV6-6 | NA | TGTGCCAGCAGTCACGGGACATCCAACTATGGCTACACCTTC | CASSHGTSNYGYTF
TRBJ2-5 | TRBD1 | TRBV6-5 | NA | TGTGCCAGCAGTTCCATAAGACAGGGGGGACTGGCCCAGTACTTC | CASSSIRQGGLAQYF
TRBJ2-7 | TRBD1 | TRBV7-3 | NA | TGTGCCAGCAGCTCCGGGACAGGGATAACCGAGCAGTACTTC | CASSSGTGITEQYF
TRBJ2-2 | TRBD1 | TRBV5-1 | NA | TGCGCCAGCAGCTTCCGGGACAGGGACACCGGGGAGCTGTTTTTT | CASSFRDRDTGELFF
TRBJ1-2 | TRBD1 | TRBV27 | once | TGTGCCAGCAGTTCCCGGGACAGGGGGCCTGTTGGCTACACCTTC | CASSSRDRGPVGYTF
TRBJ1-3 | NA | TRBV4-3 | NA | TGCGCCAGCAGCCAAGAGGCCAGGGTGCCTGGAAACACCATATATTTT | CASSQEARVPGNTIYF
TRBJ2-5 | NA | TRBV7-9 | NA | TGTGCCAGCAGCTTAGAAGGCCGCGGGGAGACCCAGTACTTC | CASSLEGRGETQYF
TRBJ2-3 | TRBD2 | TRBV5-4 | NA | TGTGCCAGCAGCTTGGGACTAGCGGGGGCTAGCACAGATACGCAGTATTTT | CASSLGLAGASTDTQYF
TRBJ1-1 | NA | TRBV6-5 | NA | TGTGCCAGCAGACTAAGGGCGGGCACTGAAGCTTTCTTT | CASRLRAGTEAFF
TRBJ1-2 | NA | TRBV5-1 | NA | TGCGCCAGCAGCCCGTGGGAGGGAGGGAATGGCTACACCTTC | CASSPWEGGNGYTF
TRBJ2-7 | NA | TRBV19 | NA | TGTGCCAGTAGTAGTCTCGGAGGGTACGAGCAGTACTTC | CASSSLGGYEQYF
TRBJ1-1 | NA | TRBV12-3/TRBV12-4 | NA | TGTGCCAGCAGTTTTGGACGGGGGACTGAAGCTTTCTTT | CASSFGRGTEAFF
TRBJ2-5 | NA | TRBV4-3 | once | TGCGCCAGCAGCCAAGGACTGCATGAGACCCAGTACTTC | CASSQGLHETQYF
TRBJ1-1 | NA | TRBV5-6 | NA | TGTGCCAGCAGCCAAGACAGATTTGAAGCTTTCTTT | CASSQDRFEAFF
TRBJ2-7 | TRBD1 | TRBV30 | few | TGTGCCTGGAGTGTAAGCGACAGGGTATTCTACGAGCAGTACTTC | CAWSVSDRVFYEQYF
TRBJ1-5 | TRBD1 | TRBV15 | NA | TGTGCCACCAGCGCCTACACAGGGGGCGGCAATCAGCCCCAGCATTTT | CATSAYTGGGNQPQHF
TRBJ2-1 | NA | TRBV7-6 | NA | TGTGCCAGCAGCTTTACACGCCGGGGGAATGAGCAGTTCTTC | CASSFTRRGNEQFF
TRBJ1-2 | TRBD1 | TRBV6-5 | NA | TGTGCCAGCAGTCCGAATACAGGGGGCCATGGCTACACCTTC | CASSPNTGGHGYTF
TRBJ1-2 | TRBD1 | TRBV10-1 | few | TGCGCCAGCAGGAGGACAGGTCAAGGCGGTGGGGGCTACACCTTC | CASRRTGQGGGGYTF
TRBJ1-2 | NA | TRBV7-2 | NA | TGTGCCAGCAGCTTAAATCGGGGTACTAACTATGGCTACACCTTC | CASSLNRGTNYGYTF
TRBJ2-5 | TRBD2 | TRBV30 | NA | TGTGCCTGGAGTGGGACTAGCGGGGGGGGTAGAGAGACCCAGTACTTC | CAWSGTSGGGRETQYF
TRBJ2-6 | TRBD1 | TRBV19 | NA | TGTGCCAGTAGTAGACAGGGGGCCGGTGGGGCCAACGTCCTGACTTTC | CASSRQGAGGANVLTF
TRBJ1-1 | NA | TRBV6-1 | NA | TGTGCCAGCAGTGAGCCGGGAGGGGTTACTGAAGCTTTCTTT | CASSEPGGVTEAFF
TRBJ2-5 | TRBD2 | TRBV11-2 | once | TGTGCCAGCAGCTCGGGACTAGCGGGGGAACAAGAGACCCAGTACTTC | CASSSGLAGEQETQYF
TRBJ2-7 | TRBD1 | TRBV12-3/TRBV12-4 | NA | TGTGCCAGCGGCGGGACAGGGTTCTACGAGCAGTACTTC | CASGGTGFYEQYF
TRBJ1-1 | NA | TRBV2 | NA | TGTGCCAGCAGTGGAATGGCAGTGCAGGCTTTCTTT | CASSGMAVQAFF
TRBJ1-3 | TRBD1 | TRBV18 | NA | TGTGCCAGCTCACGGGGGGACAGAGACTCTGGAAACACCATATATTTT | CASSRGDRDSGNTIYF
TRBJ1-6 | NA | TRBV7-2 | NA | TGTGCCAGCAGAGGTAGGGGGTACAGCTCCTATAATTCACCCCTCCACTTT | CASRGRGYSSYNSPLHF
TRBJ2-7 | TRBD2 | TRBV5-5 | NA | TGTGCCAGCAGCCCTGGACTAGCGGGGGCTTATTACGAGCAGTACTTC | CASSPGLAGAYYEQYF
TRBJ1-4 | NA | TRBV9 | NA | TGTGCCAGCAGCGTGGGACACGGGACTAATGAAAAACTGTTTTTT | CASSVGHGTNEKLFF
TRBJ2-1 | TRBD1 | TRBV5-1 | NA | TGCGCCAGCAGCTTGCCCCGGACAGGTTTCAATGAGCAGTTCTTC | CASSLPRTGFNEQFF
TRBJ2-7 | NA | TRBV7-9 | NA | TGTGCCAGCAGCTTCCTCTCTGGGACACCCTACGAGCAGTACTTC | CASSFLSGTPYEQYF
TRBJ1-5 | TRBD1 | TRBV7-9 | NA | TGTGCCAGCAGCCCATTCGGACAGGGTTATCAGCCCCAGCATTTT | CASSPFGQGYQPQHF
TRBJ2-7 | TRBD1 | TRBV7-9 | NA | TGTGCCAGCAGCCCCGGGACAGGGGGAACCCTCGAGCAGTACTTC | CASSPGTGGTLEQYF
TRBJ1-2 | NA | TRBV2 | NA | TGTGCCAGCAGCAGTGAAACTAACTATGGCTACACCTTC | CASSSETNYGYTF
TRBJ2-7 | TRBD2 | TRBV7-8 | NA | TGTGCCAGCAGCCGAGTAGCTAGCGGGGACTACGAGCAGTACTTC | CASSRVASGDYEQYF